This entry describes one T cell receptor beta chain. The V gene's germline CDR1 is LGHNA and CDR2 YSLEER. V dropped 0 bases and J dropped 6 bases, with 14 bases sitting between them. The CDR3 runs 15 residues. The sample is drawn from a study of technical replicates of blood from a handful of donors. Repertoires were generated with immunoSEQ multiplex PCR, while TCRdb's copy carries only in-frame clones and drops some. The top ten hold approximately 0.3% of the sample, which has about 68,000 clones, about 97% seen once. Input material: T cells isolated from PBMCs. The gene calls are TRBV4-3 and TRBJ1-1; D not resolved. The source of this sequence is a human donor in good health. The CDR3 protein is CASSQESTGIPEAFF. CDR3 nucleotide sequence: TGCGCCAGCAGCCAAGAGAGTACCGGGATCCCTGAAGCTTTCTTT.